Detailed here is one TCR beta chain. This specimen belongs to a study of blood T cell repertoires in COVID-19. Study-wide context: PBMCs, B-cell-depleted T cells, or T cells were the source of the cDNA or gDNA that made up the material.

The CDR3 consists of 13 residues. The junction had 5 bases not matched to a gene; V was cut back by 6 bases and J by 5 bases. Germline CDR1 SQVTM, CDR2 ANQGSEA. Authors' methods: Reference gene primers were amplified, and this amplification served to estimate nucleated cell counts. Only in-frame clones appear in the TCRdb table, and some are missing; sequencing was by immunoSEQ multiplex PCR. For V, J and clone size, that table is used; D and trimming come from the DNA. The sample contains about half a million clones, around 85% of which appear only once. This clonotype was sampled from a human donor in a cohort sampled during active COVID-19. The rearrangement uses TRBV29-1 and TRBJ2-2; 8 nucleotides line up with TRBD1. The source material was peripheral blood. In DNA, the CDR3 is TGCAGCGTGGACAGGGACAATACCGGGGAGCTGTTTTTT. As protein: CSVDRDNTGELFF.